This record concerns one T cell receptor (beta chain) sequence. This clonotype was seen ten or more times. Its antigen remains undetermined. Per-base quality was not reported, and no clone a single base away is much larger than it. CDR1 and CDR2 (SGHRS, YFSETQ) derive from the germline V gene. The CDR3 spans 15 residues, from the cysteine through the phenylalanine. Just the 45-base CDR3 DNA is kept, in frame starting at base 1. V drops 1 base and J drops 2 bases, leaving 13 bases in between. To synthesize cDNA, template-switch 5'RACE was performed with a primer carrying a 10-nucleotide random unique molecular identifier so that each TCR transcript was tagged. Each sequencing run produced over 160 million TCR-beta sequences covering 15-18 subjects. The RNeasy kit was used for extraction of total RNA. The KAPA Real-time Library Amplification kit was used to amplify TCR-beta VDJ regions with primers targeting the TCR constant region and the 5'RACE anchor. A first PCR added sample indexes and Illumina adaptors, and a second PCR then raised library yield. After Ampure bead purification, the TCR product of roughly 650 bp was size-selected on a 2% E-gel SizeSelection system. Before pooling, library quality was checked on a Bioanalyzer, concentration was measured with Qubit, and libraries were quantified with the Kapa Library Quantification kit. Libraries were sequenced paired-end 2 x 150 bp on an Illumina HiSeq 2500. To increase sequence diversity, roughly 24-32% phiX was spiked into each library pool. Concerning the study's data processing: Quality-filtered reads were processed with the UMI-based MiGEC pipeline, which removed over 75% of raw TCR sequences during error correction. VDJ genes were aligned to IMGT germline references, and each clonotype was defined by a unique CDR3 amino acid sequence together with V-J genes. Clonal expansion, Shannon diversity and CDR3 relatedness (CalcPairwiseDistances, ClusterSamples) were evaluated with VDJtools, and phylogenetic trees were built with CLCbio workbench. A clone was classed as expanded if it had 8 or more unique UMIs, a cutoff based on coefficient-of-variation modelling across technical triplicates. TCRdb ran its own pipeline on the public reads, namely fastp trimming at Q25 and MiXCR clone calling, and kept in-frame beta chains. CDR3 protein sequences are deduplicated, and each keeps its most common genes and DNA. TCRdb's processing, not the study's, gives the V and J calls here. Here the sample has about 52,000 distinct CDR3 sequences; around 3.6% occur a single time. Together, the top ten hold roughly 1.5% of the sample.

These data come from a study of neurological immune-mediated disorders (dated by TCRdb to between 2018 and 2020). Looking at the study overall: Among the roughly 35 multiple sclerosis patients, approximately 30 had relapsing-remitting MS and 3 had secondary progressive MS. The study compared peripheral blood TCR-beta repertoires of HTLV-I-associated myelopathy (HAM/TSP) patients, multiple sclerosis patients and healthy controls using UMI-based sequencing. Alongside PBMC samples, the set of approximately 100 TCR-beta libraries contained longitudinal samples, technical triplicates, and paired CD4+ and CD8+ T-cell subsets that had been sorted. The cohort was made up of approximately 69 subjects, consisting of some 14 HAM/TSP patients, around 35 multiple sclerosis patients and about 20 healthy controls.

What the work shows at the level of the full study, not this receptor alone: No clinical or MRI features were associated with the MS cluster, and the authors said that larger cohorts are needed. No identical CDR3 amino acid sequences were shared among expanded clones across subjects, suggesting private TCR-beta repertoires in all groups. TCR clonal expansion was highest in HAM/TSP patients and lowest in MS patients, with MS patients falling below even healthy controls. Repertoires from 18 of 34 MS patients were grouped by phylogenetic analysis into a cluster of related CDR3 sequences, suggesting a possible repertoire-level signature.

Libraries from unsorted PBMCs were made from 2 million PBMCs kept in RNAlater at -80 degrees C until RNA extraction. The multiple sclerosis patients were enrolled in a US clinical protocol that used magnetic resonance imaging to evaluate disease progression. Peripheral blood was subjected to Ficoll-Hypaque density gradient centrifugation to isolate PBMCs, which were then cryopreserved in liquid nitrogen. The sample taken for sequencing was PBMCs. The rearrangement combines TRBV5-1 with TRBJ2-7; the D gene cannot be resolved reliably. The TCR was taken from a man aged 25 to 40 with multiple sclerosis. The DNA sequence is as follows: TGCGCCAGCAGCTTGAGTCGCTCAGAAACCTACGAGCAGTACTTC. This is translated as CASSLSRSETYEQYF.